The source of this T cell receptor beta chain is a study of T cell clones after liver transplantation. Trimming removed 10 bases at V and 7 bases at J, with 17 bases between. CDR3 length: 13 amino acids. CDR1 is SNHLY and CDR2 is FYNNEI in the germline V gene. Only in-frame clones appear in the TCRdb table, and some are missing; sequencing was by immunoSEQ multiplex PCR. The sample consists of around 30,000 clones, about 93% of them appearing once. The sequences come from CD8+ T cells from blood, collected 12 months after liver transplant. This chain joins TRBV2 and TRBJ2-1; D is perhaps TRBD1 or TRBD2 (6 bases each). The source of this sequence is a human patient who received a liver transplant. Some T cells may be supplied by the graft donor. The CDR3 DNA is TGTGCCAACCAACACGAGGGGGGTAATGAGCAGTTCTTC. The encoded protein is CANQHEGGNEQFF. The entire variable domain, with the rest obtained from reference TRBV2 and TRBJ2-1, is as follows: EPEVTQTPSHQVTQMGQEVILRCVPISNHLYFYWYRQILGQKVEFLVSFYNNEISEKSEIFDDQFSVERPDGSNFTLKIRSTKLEDSAMYFCANQHEGGNEQFFGPGTRLTVL.